A single sample gave rise to the 9 T cell receptor beta chains below, sequenced in a study of T cells in Graves' hyperthyroidism and ophthalmopathy. TCR beta CDR3 region amplification was performed from RNA transcripts. Initially, a first-round RT-PCR of the TCR CDR3 employed the HTBI primer set. TCRdb fed the multiplex PCR reads into MiXCR, producing one record per CDR3 protein. Among about 350,000 distinct CDR3 sequences listed, about 15% were seen once. The sequencing input was blood. The receptors were gathered from a woman younger than 45 with Graves' hyperthyroidism that later progressed to Graves' ophthalmopathy.

This clonotype appeared many times. This rearrangement joins TRBV28 to TRBJ1-1; D remains ambiguous. CDR3 length equals 16 residues. Germline V gives CDR1 MDHEN, CDR2 SYDVKM. V gave up 3 bases and J gave up 0 bases, with 14 bases separating them. This CDR3 reads CASSFSPRLMNTEAFF. The CDR3 bases are TGTGCCAGCAGTTTTTCCCCTCGCCTGATGAACACTGAAGCTTTCTTT. Drawing the rest from reference TRBV28 and TRBJ1-1, the complete variable domain is DVKVTQSSRYLVKRTGEKVFLECVQDMDHENMFWYRQDPGLGLRLIYFSYDVKMKEKGDIPEGYSVSREKKERFSLILESASTNQTSMYLCASSFSPRLMNTEAFFGQGTRLTVV.

This clonotype was recorded many times. The chain uses TRBV4-1 and TRBJ1-2, with D tentatively TRBD1 (6 bases). The CDR3 has 15 amino acids. Germline assignment: CDR1 MGHRA and CDR2 YSYEKL. V gave up 1 base and J gave up 4 bases, with 13 bases separating them. This CDR3 is CASSQGPGATYGYTF. The CDR3 DNA reads TGCGCCAGCAGCCAAGGGCCAGGGGCCACCTATGGCTACACCTTC.

The J gene is TRBJ2-7, the V gene TRBV7-2; no definite D call. Germline V gene lookup returns CDR1 SGHTA and CDR2 FQGNSA. The V gene lost 5 bases and the J gene lost 4 bases, with 18 bases spanning the gap. The CDR3 totals 15 residues. CDR3 DNA sequence: TGTGCCAGCAGCCAAAGGGAAGGGCACGGTTACGAGCAGTACTTC. Protein product: CASSQREGHGYEQYF. Full variable domain (rest looked up from reference TRBV7-2 and TRBJ2-7): GAGVSQSPSNKVTEKGKDVELRCDPISGHTALYWYRQSLGQGLEFLIYFQGNSAPDKSGLPSDRFSAERTGGSVSTLTIQRTQQEDSAVYLCASSQREGHGYEQYFGPGTRLTVT.

The rearrangement joins TRBV20-1 to TRBJ2-7, with TRBD2 matching over 8 bases. This CDR3 is 15 amino acids long. Losses at the gene ends were 0 bases for V and 4 bases for J; bases not matched to a gene: 8. Germline V CDR1 and CDR2: DFQATT, SNEGSKA (reference sequence). CDR3 sequence (DNA): TGCAGTGCTAGAGATCACAGCGGGAGTTTGTACGAGCAGTACTTC. Protein sequence: CSARDHSGSLYEQYF.

This clonotype has ten or more counts. The genes are TRBV2 and TRBJ1-4, with TRBD1 as a possible D gene (6 bases). CDR3 size: 17 residues. The germline CDR1 and CDR2 sequences are SNHLY and FYNNEI. Trimming took off 8 bases at V and 5 bases at J, with 24 bases between the two ends. The CDR3 loop is CASSSRRPQGLNEKLFF. CDR3 nucleotide sequence: TGTGCCAGCTCGTCAAGACGGCCACAGGGATTAAATGAAAAACTGTTTTTT.

The chain recombines TRBV11-2 with TRBJ2-1; D is ambiguous. The V gene's germline CDR1 is SGHAT and CDR2 FQNNGV. Trimming removed 0 bases at V and 2 bases at J, with 11 bases between. This CDR3 contains 16 residues. The CDR3 protein is CASSLDSPQTYNEQFF. The CDR3 DNA sequence: TGTGCCAGCAGCTTAGATTCGCCTCAAACCTACAATGAGCAGTTCTTC.

At least ten counts were recorded for this clonotype. The chain links TRBV2 to TRBJ1-1; D is uncertain. The V and J ends lost 0 bases and 0 bases respectively, with 5 bases between them. This CDR3 spans 14 amino acids. The germline V gene has CDR1 SNHLY and CDR2 FYNNEI. Here the CDR3 reads CASSEAYMNTEAFF. DNA of the CDR3: TGTGCCAGCAGTGAAGCGTACATGAACACTGAAGCTTTCTTT.

The chain has TRBV28 and TRBJ2-5, with 9 bases that match TRBD2. Germline V gene data show CDR1 as MDHEN and CDR2 as SYDVKM. Losses at the gene ends were 11 bases for V and 5 bases for J; bases not matched to a gene: 9. CDR3 length: 13 residues. This CDR3 is CASSGLARETQYF. For the CDR3, the DNA is TGTGCCTCCTCCGGACTAGCGAGGGAGACCCAGTACTTC.

This clonotype was seen ten or more times. The chain links TRBV10-3 to TRBJ2-3; D not resolved. CDR1 is ENHRY and CDR2 is SYGVKD in the germline V gene. Deletions cut 0 bases from V and 1 base from J, with 5 bases between. This CDR3 comprises 14 residues. The CDR3 region has the DNA TGTGCCATCAGTGAGTCGTTCGGCACAGATACGCAGTATTTT. Its protein product is CAISESFGTDTQYF.